This T cell receptor (beta chain) was recovered during a study of T cell responses to AZD1222 COVID-19 vaccine. Study information: Recipients boosted at about 4 weeks or about 12 weeks are pooled. Findings and limits, study-wide: Repertoires in all cases were sampled only once the peak T cell response had passed. Once two AZD1222 doses were given, Spike-specific TCR breadth and depth went up.

In regard to this clone: Its antigen is as yet unknown.

Here immunoSEQ multiplex PCR was the method, and the copy in TCRdb shows in-frame clones only, minus some. The sample shows around 94,000 clones, approximately 86% of them seen only once. CDR1 and CDR2 from the germline V gene are LNHDA and SQIVND (reference sequence). Trimming cost V 2 bases and J 4 bases; bases outside gene matches: 5. This CDR3 has 15 residues. The sequence came from an adult in good health. The rearrangement joins TRBV19 to TRBJ1-1, with 9 nucleotides matching TRBD1. The sample was peripheral blood, taken on day 0 of AZD1222 vaccination. The CDR3 protein is CASSILQGAGTEAFF. DNA for the CDR3: TGTGCCAGTAGTATACTACAGGGGGCTGGCACTGAAGCTTTCTTT.